This note documents a single T cell receptor beta chain sequence. This clone has just one count. This clone's antigen is unknown. No clone much larger than this one lies a single base away; base qualities are absent. The sample comes from a study of OX40 agonist ivuxolimab in advanced cancers. With regard to the full study: The costimulatory receptor OX40 (CD134) was targeted by ivuxolimab, a fully human IgG2 agonistic monoclonal antibody. Intravenous ivuxolimab was administered to patients every 2 weeks at six dose levels: 0.01, 0.1, 0.3, 1.5, 3 and 10 mg/kg. The dose-escalation cohort was almost 85% male with a mean age of roughly 62 years, ranging from roughly 20 to 80. Among the approximately 50 dose-escalation patients, around 19 had hepatocellular carcinoma, 15 or so melanoma, 9 renal cell carcinoma and 9 head and neck cancer. The monotherapy dose-escalation portion (N ≈ 56 patients) of the phase I ivuxolimab trial is reported in the paper. Partial responses were achieved by three dose-escalation patients, of whom one had hepatocellular carcinoma and two had cutaneous melanoma. The point of sequencing TCRbeta in the periphery was to test whether ivuxolimab changed TCR sequence diversity and drove clonal T-cell expansion. Patients were allowed to have had prior anti-PD-1, anti-PD-L1 or anti-CTLA-4 therapy, and more than 30% of the dose-escalation patients had previously received checkpoint inhibitors. What the work shows at the level of the full study, not this receptor alone: Low levels of normalized T-cell clonal expansion were also seen in some nonresponding patients. In the 0.1-3.0 mg/kg groups, partial responders were among the patients with the lowest normalized peripheral clonal expansion, particularly in CD8+ T cells. At doses of 0.1 to 3.0 mg/kg, clonal expansion of both CD4+ and CD8+ T cells in blood was seen between baseline and week 6. After ivuxolimab, more expanded clones were found on average in CD8+ T cells than in CD4+ T cells. Antigen specificity was not determined for the clonally expanded peripheral T cells.

The trial excluded patients who had a history of autoimmune disease or were on systemic immunosuppression. Peripheral blood for TCR sequencing was collected from all dose cohorts at baseline, on cycle 4 day 1, and on cycle 7 day 1. Samples came from an open-label, multicenter, first-in-human phase I dose-escalation trial of ivuxolimab. Adults with locally advanced or metastatic melanoma, renal cell, hepatocellular, or head and neck squamous cell carcinoma were enrolled in the trial. Before TCR sequencing, CD4+ T cells and CD8+ T cells were sorted from peripheral blood as separate populations. Genomic DNA was extracted from sorted cells for sequencing of the TCRbeta CDR3 region. TCRbeta CDR3 regions were sequenced using the immunoSEQ Assay. Entries here come from immuneACCESS through TCRdb and include only in-frame sequences with V and J called. Some clones fail to appear in such tables; in the studies checked, an unresolved V gene covers under half of the shortfall, and the cause of the remainder is unknown. Present in this sample are 95,000 to 150,000 clones, around 95% of which were seen just once. The ten largest clones capture roughly 0.15% of the sample.

V loses 7 bases, J loses 0 bases, and the germline ends lie 13 bases apart. From a lookup of the germline V gene, CDR1 and CDR2 are ENHRY and SYGVKD. The CDR3 covers 15 residues, taking in both the cysteine and the phenylalanine. The DNA shown is the 45-base CDR3, in frame from base 1. The chain uses TRBV10-3 and TRBJ1-3, with the identity of the D gene unclear. The source material was CD4+ or CD8+ T cells sorted from blood, sampled in a trial of the OX40 agonist ivuxolimab. The receptor was derived from an adult with an advanced solid tumor such as melanoma, head and neck, liver or kidney cancer. Here is the DNA: TGTGCCATCAATGCGGACGGGAGCTCTGGAAACACCATATATTTT. Translated, this gives CAINADGSSGNTIYF.